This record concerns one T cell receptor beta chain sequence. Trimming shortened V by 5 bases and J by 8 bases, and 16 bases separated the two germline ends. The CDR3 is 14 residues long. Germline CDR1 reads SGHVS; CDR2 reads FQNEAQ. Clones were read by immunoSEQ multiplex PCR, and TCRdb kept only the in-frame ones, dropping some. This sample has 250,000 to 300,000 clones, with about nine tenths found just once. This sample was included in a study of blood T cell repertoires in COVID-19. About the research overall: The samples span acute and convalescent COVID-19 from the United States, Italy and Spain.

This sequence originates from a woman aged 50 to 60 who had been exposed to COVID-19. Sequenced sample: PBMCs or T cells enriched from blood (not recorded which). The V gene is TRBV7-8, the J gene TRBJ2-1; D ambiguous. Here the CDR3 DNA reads TGTGCCAGCAGCCGCGAAAGCAAGAACGATGAGCAGTTCTTC. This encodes CASSRESKNDEQFF.